The 29 T cell receptor beta chains below were found in one sample sequenced in a study of blood T cell repertoires in COVID-19. The method was immunoSEQ multiplex PCR; TCRdb's version includes in-frame clones alone and lacks a portion of them. Of about 120,000 clones listed, 75% to 85% are singletons. The material sequenced was peripheral blood. These receptor sequences come from a human donor in a cohort sampled during active COVID-19.

The rearrangement links TRBV5-4 to TRBJ2-7, with 9 bases fitting TRBD2. CDR1 SGHNT and CDR2 YYREEE come from the germline V gene (reference sequence). V was pared by 0 bases and J by 2 bases, with 6 bases of the junction left unmatched. This CDR3 is built from 16 residues. The DNA for the CDR3 is TGTGCCAGCAGCTTGGGAGGGACTAGCCCGACCTACGAGCAGTACTTC. The encoded protein is CASSLGGTSPTYEQYF.

The J gene is TRBJ2-5, the V gene TRBV4-1, with a possible D match to TRBD1 (6 bases). The CDR3 has 15 residues. CDR1 and CDR2 from the germline V gene are MGHRA and YSYEKL. Between the trimmed V and J ends, which lost 1 base and 1 base, there was a span of 10 bases. CDR3 in amino acids: CASSQARDIQETQYF. Written as DNA, the CDR3 is TGCGCCAGCAGCCAAGCCCGGGACATCCAAGAGACCCAGTACTTC.

The V and J genes are TRBV3-1 (or the pseudogene TRBV3-2) and TRBJ2-7, with D unresolved. This CDR3 has 12 residues. Trimming stripped 0 bases from V and 5 bases from J, with 5 bases between. In germline, CDR1 is LGHDT, CDR2 YNNKEL (reference sequence). The CDR3 sequence is CASSQDWHEQYF. The CDR3 nucleotides are TGTGCCAGCAGCCAAGATTGGCACGAGCAGTACTTC.

The chain couples TRBV15 to TRBJ1-1; D not certain. Trimming took 1 base from V and 4 from J, leaving 10 bases between them. CDR3 length: 14 residues. Germline assignment: CDR1 LNHNV and CDR2 YYDKDF (reference sequence). CDR3 DNA sequence: TGTGCCACCAGCAGAGCGGGGTCCCCCACTGAAGCTTTCTTT. As protein: CATSRAGSPTEAFF.

The chain links TRBV27 to TRBJ1-2; D is ambiguous. CDR3 length: 14 amino acids. Germline V lookup: CDR1 MNHEY, CDR2 SMNVEV (reference sequence). V was shortened by 5 bases and J by 0 bases, with 10 bases between the two germline ends. The CDR3, as DNA: TGTGCCAGCAGTCCCTCCCCTGCTAACTATGGCTACACCTTC. It codes for CASSPSPANYGYTF.

This sequence joins TRBV6-1 and TRBJ2-1, with D perhaps matching TRBD2 (6 bases). Trimming cost V 3 bases and J 0 bases, with 15 bases left between them. Germline lookup yields CDR1 MNHNS and CDR2 SASEGT. The CDR3 runs 17 residues. The CDR3 region has the DNA TGTGCCAGCAGTGAGTGGTGGGGGGTCAACTCCTACAATGAGCAGTTCTTC. This sequence encodes CASSEWWGVNSYNEQFF.

The V call is TRBV2, the J call TRBJ2-5, with TRBD2 matching 7 bases. Germline V lookup: CDR1 SNHLY, CDR2 FYNNEI. This CDR3 has 14 residues. V gave up 0 bases and J gave up 4 bases; unmatched junction bases: 2. CDR3 loop: CASSEAGGGETQYF. CDR3 DNA: TGTGCCAGCAGTGAAGCTGGGGGGGGAGAGACCCAGTACTTC.

This chain joins TRBV7-2 and TRBJ2-3, with 9 bases identical to TRBD2. The CDR3 contains 17 residues. With V trimmed by 5 bases and J by 3 bases, 12 bases remained unmatched. Germline lookup yields CDR1 SGHTA and CDR2 FQGNSA. CDR3 bases: TGTGCCAGCAGCGCAGTGCTAGCGGGGTTGCTAACAGATACGCAGTATTTT. It is translated as CASSAVLAGLLTDTQYF.

The V call is TRBV19, the J call TRBJ1-1, with D possibly being TRBD1 (6 bases). Germline V CDR1 and CDR2: LNHDA, SQIVND (reference sequence). Trimming took off 4 bases at V and 8 bases at J, with 14 bases between the two ends. The CDR3 totals 13 residues. CDR3 bases: TGTGCCAGTAGTACCTCCGGGACATTCGAAGCTTTCTTT. Translating gives CASSTSGTFEAFF.

V and J are TRBV5-1 and TRBJ2-7; no clear D. Germline V gene data show CDR1 as SGHRS and CDR2 as YFSETQ. The CDR3 extends over 13 amino acids. Trimming removed 4 bases at V and 0 bases at J, with 8 bases between. The CDR3: CASSPVNSYEQYF. Written as DNA, the CDR3 is TGCGCCAGCAGCCCCGTTAACTCCTACGAGCAGTACTTC.

This clone was observed a few times. In DNA form, the CDR3 reads TGTGCCAGCAGTTACATGGGGCCGTGGATTAATGAGCAGTTCTTC. Translation: CASSYMGPWINEQFF. The chain recombines TRBV6-2 or TRBV6-3 with TRBJ2-1; D possibly corresponds to TRBD1 (5 bases). V shed 2 bases and J shed 7 bases, with 15 bases lying between them. The length of the CDR3 is 15 residues. Per germline, CDR1 MNHEY and CDR2 SVGEGT.

This clone appeared a few times. V is TRBV5-4 and J is TRBJ2-7, with 11 nucleotides matching TRBD1. Unmatched junction bases numbered 4, after V lost 4 bases and J lost 4 bases. The CDR3 is made up of 14 amino acids. Per germline, CDR1 SGHNT and CDR2 YYREEE (reference sequence). CDR3 amino acids: CASSVGTGGYEQYF. The CDR3 nucleotides read TGTGCCAGCAGCGTCGGGACAGGGGGTTACGAGCAGTACTTC.

The chain employs TRBV4-1 and TRBJ2-5; D is possibly TRBD2 (6 bases). Trimming took 0 bases from V and 5 from J, leaving 19 bases between them. The CDR3 is 17 residues long. Germline-derived CDR1 and CDR2 are MGHRA and YSYEKL. The CDR3 spells CASSQDWAGPSTETQYF. In DNA form, the CDR3 reads TGCGCCAGCAGCCAAGATTGGGCGGGGCCTTCCACGGAGACCCAGTACTTC.

This chain links TRBV6-6 with TRBJ1-1, with D perhaps matching TRBD1 (6 bases). This CDR3 is 13 amino acids long. V lost 6 bases and J 4 bases, leaving 12 bases between the germline ends. Per germline, CDR1 MNHNY and CDR2 SVGAGI (reference sequence). CDR3 region: CASSYTGTTEAFF. DNA of the CDR3: TGTGCCAGCAGCTATACAGGGACCACTGAAGCTTTCTTT.

The chain carries TRBV6-5 and TRBJ1-1; D is unclear. The V end was cut by 8 bases, the J end by 5 bases, with 18 bases between. CDR1 is MNHEY and CDR2 is SVGAGI in the germline V gene. The length of the CDR3 is 14 residues. The CDR3 here is CASAIWVGGTEAFF. The DNA for the CDR3 is TGTGCCAGCGCTATTTGGGTTGGAGGGACTGAAGCTTTCTTT.

This clone was counted between two and nine times. This chain joins TRBV24-1 and TRBJ2-1; 8 bases agree with TRBD2. J gave up 0 bases and V 3 bases, and 6 bases lay outside the gene matches. The CDR3 totals 17 residues. CDR1 and CDR2 (germline): KGHDR, SFDVKD. This chain's CDR3 is CATSDQTSESSYNEQFF. The DNA for the CDR3 is TGTGCCACCAGTGATCAGACTAGCGAGAGCTCCTACAATGAGCAGTTCTTC.

V is TRBV9 and J is TRBJ2-3; 12 bases are a match to TRBD2. Looked up from germline, CDR1 is SGDLS and CDR2 is YYNGEE. There are 16 residues in the CDR3. The ends lost 6 bases at V and 3 bases at J; junction bases unmatched: 8. CDR3 DNA: TGTGCCAGCACTCCGACTAGCGGGGGTGTAACAGATACGCAGTATTTT. This sequence encodes CASTPTSGGVTDTQYF.

This clone was seen more than once but under ten times. The chain recombines TRBV7-2 with TRBJ2-5, with 7 bases aligning to TRBD2. The CDR3 extends over 15 amino acids. With 0 bases clipped from V and 2 bases from J, the junction kept 3 bases outside the gene matches. Germline assignment: CDR1 SGHTA and CDR2 FQGNSA. The chain's CDR3 is CASSLAGRGQETQYF. CDR3 in DNA: TGTGCCAGCAGCTTAGCTGGGCGGGGGCAAGAGACCCAGTACTTC.

The chain recombines TRBV29-1 with TRBJ2-2, with D perhaps matching TRBD1 (5 bases). This CDR3 is built from 14 residues. The germline V gene encodes CDR1 SQVTM and CDR2 ANQGSEA. V lost 4 bases, J lost 1 base, and 10 bases lay in between. The CDR3 DNA reads TGCAGCGTTGCAGGGCCGCTGAACACCGGGGAGCTGTTTTTT. Protein: CSVAGPLNTGELFF.

The genes are TRBV2 and TRBJ2-1, with D possibly matching TRBD2 (5 bases). Germline assignment: CDR1 SNHLY and CDR2 FYNNEI. V lost 1 base, J lost 9 bases, and 10 bases lay in between. This CDR3 is built from 13 residues. The CDR3 sequence: CASSEETKSEQFF. The CDR3 nucleotides read TGTGCCAGCAGTGAAGAGACTAAAAGTGAGCAGTTCTTC.

This clone appeared a few times. This chain connects TRBV5-1 to TRBJ2-6; D is unclear. The CDR3 is made up of 15 amino acids. Germline V lookup: CDR1 SGHRS, CDR2 YFSETQ. V gave up 2 bases and J gave up 0 bases, with 6 bases separating them. CDR3 in amino acids: CASSFSGSGANVLTF. CDR3 sequence (DNA): TGCGCCAGCAGCTTCTCAGGCTCTGGGGCCAACGTCCTGACTTTC.

Here the CDR3 DNA reads TGTGCCAGTAGTATAGATAGGCTGAGAGGAGATCAGCCCCAGCATTTT. This sequence encodes CASSIDRLRGDQPQHF. The chain links TRBV19 to TRBJ1-5; D gene unclear. The CDR3 runs 16 residues. Germline CDR1 is LNHDA and CDR2 is SQIVND (reference sequence). V dropped 0 bases and J dropped 5 bases, with 14 bases sitting between them.

The V gene is TRBV7-2, the J gene TRBJ2-7; 10 nucleotides match TRBD2. Germline assignment: CDR1 SGHTA and CDR2 FQGNSA. Losses at the gene ends were 5 bases for V and 4 bases for J; bases not matched to a gene: 8. The CDR3 contains 15 residues. CDR3 sequence reads: CASSVTSGAQYEQYF. For the CDR3, the DNA is TGTGCCAGCAGCGTAACTAGCGGGGCCCAATACGAGCAGTACTTC.

The chain joins TRBV5-6 to TRBJ2-5, with D perhaps matching TRBD2 (6 bases). Germline lookup yields CDR1 SGHDT and CDR2 YYEEEE. Trimming removed 4 bases from V and 0 bases from J, with 16 bases in between. The CDR3 loop spans 16 amino acids. DNA for the CDR3: TGTGCCAGCAGCCCGGATGGGGGAGGCTACCAAGAGACCCAGTACTTC. This gives the protein CASSPDGGGYQETQYF.

This chain connects TRBV19 to TRBJ1-1; possibly TRBD1 for D (5 bases). The germline V gene encodes CDR1 LNHDA and CDR2 SQIVND (reference sequence). V was shortened by 3 bases and J by 11 bases, with 19 bases between the two germline ends. The CDR3 is 14 amino acids. The DNA of the CDR3 is TGTGCCAGTAGTATGGAGACTGTCCGGGGGAGGGCTTTCTTT. It codes for CASSMETVRGRAFF.

This clone has more than one count but fewer than ten. The genes are TRBV28 and TRBJ2-3; TRBD1 matches 7 bases. Germline CDR1 and CDR2: MDHEN and SYDVKM. The V gene end was trimmed by 4 bases and the J gene end by 5 bases; junction bases not matched to a gene: 0. The CDR3 consists of 12 residues. CDR3: CASSSGGDTQYF. The DNA for the CDR3 is TGTGCCAGCAGTTCAGGGGGAGATACGCAGTATTTT.

The chain is built from TRBV5-1 and TRBJ2-1; TRBD1 might be the D (6 bases). V shed 1 base and J shed 7 bases, with 12 bases lying between them. Germline CDR1 is SGHRS and CDR2 is YFSETQ. The CDR3 extends over 14 amino acids. CDR3: CASSLFQGSNEQFF. In DNA, the CDR3 is TGCGCCAGCAGCTTGTTTCAGGGGTCGAATGAGCAGTTCTTC.

The rearrangement joins TRBV5-1 to TRBJ1-1, with D perhaps matching TRBD1 (5 bases). The CDR3 length is 12 residues. The germline gives CDR1 SGHRS, CDR2 YFSETQ. Trimming shortened V by 3 bases and J by 6 bases, and 9 bases separated the two germline ends. The CDR3 loop is CASSSLGAEAFF. The CDR3 DNA sequence: TGCGCCAGCAGCTCCCTAGGGGCTGAAGCTTTCTTT.

This clone was picked up a small number of times. The chain has TRBV3-1 (or the pseudogene TRBV3-2) and TRBJ2-7; D uncertain. This CDR3 comprises 13 residues. Germline V gives CDR1 LGHDT, CDR2 YNNKEL (reference sequence). Trimming removed 1 base from V and 3 bases from J, with 7 bases in between. The CDR3 here is CASSQVTGYEQYF. As DNA, the CDR3 is TGTGCCAGCAGCCAAGTAACCGGCTACGAGCAGTACTTC.